This T cell receptor (beta chain) was sequenced during a study of vaccination and CD4 T cells after COVID-19. The wider study: Two of the convalescents were Hispanic, and the group consisted of six males and four females. Post-vaccination samples were procured at a median of around 79 days following dose two (range 14 to 241).

Cultured CD4+ T cell DNA was sequenced using the Oncomine TCR Beta short-read assay. MiXCR, applied by TCRdb to the PCR reads, yields one record per CDR3 protein. The sample gives more than 10,000 distinct CDR3 sequences, 40% to 50% of which show up once; approximately 30% is in the top ten. Documented treatment: roughly 11-day PBMC culture with coronavirus spike peptide pools or control peptides (ViraFEST assay). This clonotype came up once. As yet, its antigen is unknown. The trim removed 9 bases at V and 8 bases at J, leaving 20 bases unmatched. CDR3 length: 16 amino acids. The clonotype comes from a human donor who had recovered from COVID-19. Sequencing was performed on CD4+ T cells from blood, cultured in vitro. The chain joins TRBV5-3 to TRBJ1-1; 9 bases are a match to TRBD1. TRBV5-3 is given ORF status, its function remaining uncertain. The DNA of the CDR3 is TGTGCCACCGCAAGCCCACCGGGACAGGGCCCCGAGGAAGCTTTCTTT. Translating it yields CATASPPGQGPEEAFF.